This T cell receptor (beta chain) came from a study of T cells in Graves' hyperthyroidism and ophthalmopathy. Amplified TCR beta CDR3 regions came from RNA transcripts. The study used the HTBI primer set for a first-round RT-PCR of the TCR CDR3. One entry per CDR3 protein results from TCRdb running MiXCR on the multiplex PCR reads. The data contain 500,000 to 650,000 distinct CDR3 sequences, roughly 14% of them seen just once; the ten biggest clones take up around 13%. It was uncontrolled infection, other autoimmune disease, pregnancy or lactation that excluded patients. This clonotype was picked up many times. Antigen specificity is unknown. The germline V gene has CDR1 DFQATT and CDR2 SNEGSKA (reference sequence). The CDR3 has 14 amino acids. V lost 0 bases and J lost 6, with 12 bases in between. Study-level results: Ophthalmopathy, which appeared later, was predicted by the model a median approximately 6.7 months before onset. In simple terms, a model built on 13 V-J features told ophthalmopathy apart from stable hyperthyroidism.

The V gene is TRBV20-1, the J gene TRBJ1-5; a possible D gene is TRBD1 (5 bases). The sequence came from a woman aged 50 to 60 with Graves' ophthalmopathy. The sample consisted of blood. The CDR3 protein is CSARDLRGTQPQHF. DNA of the CDR3: TGCAGTGCTAGAGATTTAAGGGGCACTCAGCCCCAGCATTTT.